Sequencing of this TCR beta chain was carried out in a study of blood T cell repertoires in COVID-19. The repertoire was sequenced with immunoSEQ multiplex PCR; TCRdb's copy has only in-frame clones and lacks some. This table holds a few hundred thousand clones, 90% found once. The sample holds one count of this clone. The receptor was derived from a woman aged 18-29 years with acute COVID-19. The specimen sequenced was PBMCs or T cells enriched from blood (not recorded which).

The CDR3 region has the DNA TGTGCCAGCAAATCGGCTAGCAATGAGCAGTTCTTC. This encodes CASKSASNEQFF. The genes are TRBV2 and TRBJ2-1, with unresolved D. The length of the CDR3 is 12 residues. Trimming stripped 7 bases from V and 6 bases from J, with 10 bases between. Germline V gene sequence: CDR1 SNHLY, CDR2 FYNNEI.